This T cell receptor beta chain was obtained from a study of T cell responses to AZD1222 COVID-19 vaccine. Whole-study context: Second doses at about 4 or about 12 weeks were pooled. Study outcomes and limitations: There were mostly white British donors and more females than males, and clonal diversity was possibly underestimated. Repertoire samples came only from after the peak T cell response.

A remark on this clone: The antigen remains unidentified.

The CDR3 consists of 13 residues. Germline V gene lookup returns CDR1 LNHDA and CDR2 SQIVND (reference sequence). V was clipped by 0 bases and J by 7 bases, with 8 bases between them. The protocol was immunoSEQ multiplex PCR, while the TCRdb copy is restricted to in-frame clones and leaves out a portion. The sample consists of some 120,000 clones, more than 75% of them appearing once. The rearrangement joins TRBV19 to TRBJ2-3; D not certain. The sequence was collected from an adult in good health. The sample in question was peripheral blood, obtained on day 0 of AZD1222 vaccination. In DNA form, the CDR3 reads TGTGCCAGTAGTATAGATTTAGAAAATACGCAGTATTTT. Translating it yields CASSIDLENTQYF.